This TCR beta chain was profiled in a study of cytomegalovirus exposure and HLA in healthy donors. CDR3 length: 15 amino acids. Germline values: CDR1 SGHNT, CDR2 YYREEE (reference sequence). After removal of 7 bases from V and 3 bases from J, the junction contained 6 bases not matched to a gene. To note about this clone: The antigen remains undetermined.

General observations from the study: Researchers reported in a later analysis that common viral pathogens appeared linked to several top clusters. Some V segments, TRBV6-2 and TRBV6-3 among them, were indistinguishable and were therefore excluded.

PCR involved 60 Vbeta and 13 Jbeta primers. TCRdb keeps only in-frame clones here, not all; method: immunoSEQ multiplex PCR. This table has some 140,000 clones, roughly 85% appearing once. The source is a man aged 35-49 years in good health and CMV-seronegative. This chain uses TRBV5-4 with TRBJ2-3; 12 bases align to TRBD2. Sequenced material: PBMCs. CDR3 amino acids: CASGRTSGVTDTQYF. CDR3 DNA sequence: TGTGCCAGCGGGCGGACTAGCGGGGTTACAGATACGCAGTATTTT.